The 20 T cell receptor beta chains below all came from one sample that was sequenced in a study of Tregs in tolerant kidney transplant recipients. Generated by immunoSEQ multiplex PCR, the TCRdb table keeps only in-frame clones and is missing some. The sample has tens of thousands of clones, nearly 98% seen once. This specimen consisted of CD4+ T cells from blood, obtained before the transplant. All receptors derive from a human donor who received a combined kidney and bone marrow transplant.

For this clone: Other DNA sequences in the sample encode the same CDR3. CDR3 protein: CASSLNGGRGYGYTF. The CDR3 nucleotides are TGTGCCAGCAGCTTAAACGGGGGGCGCGGCTATGGCTACACCTTC. J is TRBJ1-2 and V is TRBV7-3, with a tentative D call TRBD1 (6 bases). CDR1 and CDR2 from the germline V gene are SGHTA and FQGTGA. The CDR3 extends over 15 amino acids. Trimming cost V 1 base and J 4 bases, with 13 bases left between them.

This chain joins TRBV4-1 and TRBJ2-5, with D unresolved. The germline gives CDR1 MGHRA, CDR2 YSYEKL. Trimming removed 0 bases at V and 1 base at J, with 9 bases between. The CDR3 totals 15 residues. The CDR3 nucleotides read TGCGCCAGCAGCCAAGATCCACAATCCCAAGAGACCCAGTACTTC. It codes for CASSQDPQSQETQYF.

The V and J genes are TRBV18 and TRBJ2-7, with 7 nucleotides matching TRBD1. The germline gives CDR1 KGHSH, CDR2 LQKENI. CDR3 length: 18 amino acids. With V trimmed by 1 base and J by 1 base, 13 bases remained unmatched. DNA of the CDR3: TGTGCCAGCTCACCACTTAGTGCCGGGACAGTGATGTCCTACGAGCAGTACTTC. Protein: CASSPLSAGTVMSYEQYF.

The chain carries TRBV28 and TRBJ2-7, with 7 bases aligning to TRBD1. The CDR3 is 14 residues long. Germline V gene data show CDR1 as MDHEN and CDR2 as SYDVKM. V lost 9 bases and J lost 5; bases outside the gene matches: 13. DNA for the CDR3: TGTGCCAGTGCGACAGGGACGCCGAGGGACGAGCAGTACTTC. Its translation: CASATGTPRDEQYF.

The chain is built from TRBV18 and TRBJ1-2, with TRBD1 matching 9 bases. CDR1 is KGHSH and CDR2 is LQKENI in the germline V gene. This CDR3 spans 15 amino acids. J was trimmed by 8 bases and V by 0 bases; bases with no gene match: 7. The CDR3 spells CASSPPDTGGFGYTF. Written as DNA, the CDR3 is TGTGCCAGCTCACCACCAGACACAGGGGGCTTCGGCTACACCTTC.

The rearrangement uses TRBV7-9 and TRBJ2-7; perhaps TRBD2 as D (7 bases). V gave up 1 base and J gave up 5 bases, with 15 bases separating them. Germline CDR1 is SEHNR and CDR2 is FQNEAQ (reference sequence). The CDR3 has 15 amino acids. The chain's CDR3 is CASSLEGGRGHEQYF. The CDR3 bases are TGTGCCAGCAGCTTAGAGGGGGGGCGGGGGCACGAGCAGTACTTC. Combining the CDR3 with reference TRBV7-9 and TRBJ2-7 gives the whole variable domain DTGVSQNPRHKITKRGQNVTFRCDPISEHNRLYWYRQTLGQGPEFLTYFQNEAQLEKSRLLSDRFSAERPKGSFSTLEIQRTEQGDSAMYLCASSLEGGRGHEQYFGPGTRLTVT.

The chain is built from TRBV5-1 and TRBJ2-5, with 9 nucleotides matching TRBD1. Germline loops: CDR1 SGHRS, CDR2 YFSETQ. The CDR3 has 14 amino acids. V lost 4 bases to trimming and J lost 1 base; unmatched junction nucleotides: 2. In DNA, the CDR3 is TGCGCCAGCAGCCCGGGACAGGGCCAAGAGACCCAGTACTTC. Encoded protein: CASSPGQGQETQYF.

The chain has TRBV6-4 and TRBJ1-2, with 7 bases identical to TRBD1. V was pared by 0 bases and J by 5 bases, with 3 bases of the junction left unmatched. This CDR3 has 14 amino acids. The germline CDR1 and CDR2 sequences are MRHNA and SNTAGT. CDR3 DNA sequence: TGTGCCAGCAGTGACTCACAGGGGCTATATGGCTACACCTTC. This sequence encodes CASSDSQGLYGYTF.

The rearrangement joins TRBV4-1 to TRBJ1-2; 8 bases are a match to TRBD1. Germline values: CDR1 MGHRA, CDR2 YSYEKL. CDR3 size: 14 residues. J gave up 3 bases and V 4 bases, and 4 bases lay outside the gene matches. The CDR3 protein is CASSRTGRDYGYTF. The CDR3 nucleotides are TGCGCCAGCAGCCGGACAGGGAGGGACTATGGCTACACCTTC.

This clone is a singleton in its sample. The rearrangement uses TRBV7-9 and TRBJ2-5, with 9 positions matching TRBD1. This CDR3 region has 16 residues. V lost 5 bases and J lost 3; bases outside the gene matches: 10. Germline CDR1 is SEHNR and CDR2 is FQNEAQ (reference sequence). The CDR3 nucleotides are TGTGCCAGCAGCCCCCGACGGACAGGGGAGGAAGAGACCCAGTACTTC. This sequence encodes CASSPRRTGEEETQYF.

The chain combines TRBV14 with TRBJ1-1; D remains ambiguous. V was trimmed by 4 bases and J by 1 base, leaving 7 bases between them. Per the germline V gene, CDR1 is SGHDN and CDR2 is FVKESK. The CDR3 runs 13 residues. The CDR3 region is CASSRYRNTEAFF. The CDR3 bases are TGTGCCAGCAGCCGTTACAGGAACACTGAAGCTTTCTTT. The full variable domain, with the rest looked up from reference TRBV14 and TRBJ1-1, is EAGVTQFPSHSVIEKGQTVTLRCDPISGHDNLYWYRRVMGKEIKFLLHFVKESKQDESGMPNNRFLAERTGGTYSTLKVQPAELEDSGVYFCASSRYRNTEAFFGQGTRLTVV.

This sequence joins TRBV18 and TRBJ2-5; 10 bases are a match to TRBD2. The CDR3 is 17 residues long. V lost 3 bases, J lost 0 bases, and 7 bases stayed unmatched. The germline CDR1 and CDR2 sequences are KGHSH and LQKENI. CDR3 nucleotides: TGTGCCAGCTCACCTCGGACTAGCGGAACGTACCAAGAGACCCAGTACTTC. Amino acids: CASSPRTSGTYQETQYF.

V is TRBV11-2 and J is TRBJ2-7, with D possibly being TRBD2 (6 bases). V dropped 5 bases and J dropped 2 bases, with 16 bases sitting between them. The CDR3 extends over 15 amino acids. Looked up from germline, CDR1 is SGHAT and CDR2 is FQNNGV. CDR3 protein: CASSRDMGLAYEQYF. The CDR3 DNA sequence: TGTGCCAGCAGCCGAGACATGGGACTTGCCTACGAGCAGTACTTC.

A single count supports this clone. The CDR3 protein is CASSIGLAGSYEQYF. CDR3 bases: TGTGCCAGTAGCATCGGACTAGCGGGATCCTACGAGCAGTACTTC. V is TRBV19 and J is TRBJ2-7, with 12 bases identical to TRBD2. The CDR3 length is 15 residues. V lost 6 bases and J lost 1; bases outside the gene matches: 4. Germline V CDR1 and CDR2: LNHDA, SQIVND (reference sequence).

This chain joins TRBV11-3 and TRBJ2-7; TRBD2 might be the D (5 bases). CDR3 size: 14 residues. Per germline, CDR1 SGHNT and CDR2 YENEEA. The V end was cut by 1 base, the J end by 5 bases, with 12 bases between. The CDR3, as DNA: TGTGCCAGCAGCTTAGGATCCCCGGGGAACGAGCAGTACTTC. This codes for CASSLGSPGNEQYF.

V usage is TRBV6-4 and J usage is TRBJ2-7; TRBD1 matches at 10 bases. Trimming cost V 2 bases and J 4 bases; bases outside gene matches: 8. The CDR3 is 16 amino acids. Germline V CDR1 and CDR2: MRHNA, SNTAGT. CDR3 residues: CASSDVGQGVRYEQYF. CDR3 bases: TGTGCCAGCAGTGACGTTGGACAGGGGGTTAGGTACGAGCAGTACTTC.

DNA of the CDR3: TGTGCCAGCAGTGAATCGGGACTAGCGGGAGGGCGAGTCGGGGAGCTGTTTTTT. It yields the protein CASSESGLAGGRVGELFF. The chain has TRBV25-1 and TRBJ2-2; 16 bases are shared with TRBD2. The V gene end was trimmed by 1 base and the J gene end by 7 bases; junction bases not matched to a gene: 6. The CDR3 covers 18 residues. Germline V gives CDR1 MGHDK, CDR2 SYGVNS. Together with reference TRBV25-1 and TRBJ2-2, the CDR3 gives the full variable domain: EADIYQTPRYLVIGTGKKITLECSQTMGHDKMYWYQQDPGMELHLIHYSYGVNSTEKGDLSSESTVSRIRTEHFPLTLESARPSHTSQYLCASSESGLAGGRVGELFFGEGSRLTVL.

The DNA for the CDR3 is TGTGCCAGCAGCTCCACAGGGGTGTACAATGAGCAGTTCTTC. It specifies CASSSTGVYNEQFF. The V and J genes are TRBV7-2 and TRBJ2-1; 7 bases agree with TRBD1. The CDR3 consists of 14 residues. Per the germline V gene, CDR1 is SGHTA and CDR2 is FQGNSA. J was trimmed by 4 bases and V by 4 bases; bases with no gene match: 4.

The count of this clone is one. The V call is TRBV9, the J call TRBJ2-2; 13 bases map to TRBD2. The CDR3 extends over 19 amino acids. The V gene's germline CDR1 is SGDLS and CDR2 YYNGEE. J was trimmed by 4 bases and V by 1 base; bases with no gene match: 10. CDR3 nucleotide sequence: TGTGCCAGCAGCGTACGCACTAGCGGGGGGGCGAGTGGCACCGGGGAGCTGTTTTTT. Protein product: CASSVRTSGGASGTGELFF.

J is TRBJ2-7 and V is TRBV11-2, with 8 bases that match TRBD2. There are 15 residues in the CDR3. V shed 1 base and J 2 bases; nucleotides not matched to a gene: 4. The germline V gene has CDR1 SGHAT and CDR2 FQNNGV. The CDR3 sequence: CASSLGAGETYEQYF. DNA for the CDR3: TGTGCCAGCAGCTTAGGAGCGGGAGAAACCTACGAGCAGTACTTC. Based on the CDR3 plus reference TRBV11-2 and TRBJ2-7, the full variable domain is EAGVAQSPRYKIIEKRQSVAFWCNPISGHATLYWYQQILGQGPKLLIQFQNNGVVDDSQLPKDRFSAERLKGVDSTLKIQPAKLEDSAVYLCASSLGAGETYEQYFGPGTRLTVT.